The next 13 T cell receptor beta chains were all read from a single sample in a study of T cells in Graves' hyperthyroidism and ophthalmopathy. Amplified regions were TCR beta CDR3 sequences from RNA transcripts. A first-round RT-PCR of the TCR CDR3 used the HTBI primer set. TCRdb fed the multiplex PCR reads into MiXCR, producing one record per CDR3 protein. The sample holds fewer than 350,000 distinct CDR3 sequences, 10% to 15% seen once. Input material: blood. The receptor set was obtained from a woman in her twenties or thirties with Graves' hyperthyroidism that later progressed to Graves' ophthalmopathy.

The chain is built from TRBV20-1 and TRBJ2-7, with D uncertain. V shed 0 bases and J shed 4 bases, with 10 bases lying between them. CDR3 length: 13 amino acids. CDR1 is DFQATT, CDR2 SNEGSKA, per germline (reference sequence). The CDR3 sequence is CSARDTGQYEQYF. DNA for the CDR3: TGCAGTGCTAGAGACACCGGCCAATACGAGCAGTACTTC.

This clonotype was detected only a few times. This may stem from a read error, because a much larger clone lies one nucleotide away. The chain links TRBV6-2 or TRBV6-3 to TRBJ2-1; possibly TRBD1 or TRBD2 for D (5 bases each). Trimming took 6 bases from V and 6 from J, leaving 24 bases between them. The germline V gene encodes CDR1 MNHEY and CDR2 SVGEGT. The CDR3 extends over 17 amino acids. For the CDR3, the DNA is TGTGCCAGCAGCACCCCCCCCCGGGACCGCCGGACCAATGAGCAGTTCTTC. Amino acid sequence: CASSTPPRDRRTNEQFF.

This clonotype occurred many times. The rearrangement joins TRBV2 to TRBJ1-1; D might be TRBD1 (5 bases). CDR1 SNHLY and CDR2 FYNNEI come from the germline V gene. The CDR3 is made up of 13 amino acids. Trimming took 10 bases from V and 0 from J, leaving 12 bases between them. Here the CDR3 DNA reads TGTGCCACCTCCGGGACGTTGAACACTGAAGCTTTCTTT. It codes for CATSGTLNTEAFF.

This clonotype came up many times. The CDR3 region is CSVLKGGRDENEQFF. DNA of the CDR3: TGCAGTGTCCTTAAAGGTGGGAGGGATGAAAATGAGCAGTTCTTC. The genes are TRBV20-1 and TRBJ2-1; 7 bases line up with TRBD2. Germline trimming cut 7 bases from V and 7 bases from J; bases unmatched to any gene: 16. The germline V gene encodes CDR1 DFQATT and CDR2 SNEGSKA (reference sequence). The CDR3 spans 15 residues.

At least ten counts were recorded for this clonotype. This rearrangement joins TRBV20-1 to TRBJ2-3, with 8 bases aligning to TRBD2. The ends lost 5 bases at V and 3 bases at J; junction bases unmatched: 10. The germline V gene has CDR1 DFQATT and CDR2 SNEGSKA (reference sequence). This CDR3 contains 15 residues. CDR3 in DNA: TGCAGTGCTCTCACTGCACGGGAGGGAACAGATACGCAGTATTTT. Translating gives CSALTAREGTDTQYF.

The chain combines TRBV19 with TRBJ1-5; TRBD1 matches 10 bases. The CDR3 totals 14 residues. CDR1 is LNHDA, CDR2 SQIVND, per germline (reference sequence). V was clipped by 4 bases and J by 7 bases; unmatched bases: 4. The CDR3 protein is CASSRQGAWQPQHF. The CDR3 DNA reads TGTGCCAGTAGTAGACAGGGGGCATGGCAGCCCCAGCATTTT.

This clonotype was counted at least ten times. The V gene is TRBV6-1, the J gene TRBJ2-3; TRBD1 might be the D (5 bases). The CDR3 loop spans 13 amino acids. Looked up from germline, CDR1 is MNHNS and CDR2 is SASEGT. Trimming removed 7 bases at V and 1 base at J, with 9 bases between. In DNA, the CDR3 is TGTGCCAGCACAAAGACAGGCACAGATACGCAGTATTTT. This codes for CASTKTGTDTQYF.

This clonotype was seen ten or more times. This rearrangement joins TRBV20-1 to TRBJ2-7; TRBD2 matches at 7 bases. This CDR3 has 14 residues. Germline-derived CDR1 and CDR2 are DFQATT and SNEGSKA (reference sequence). With V trimmed by 6 bases and J by 5 bases, 13 bases remained unmatched. The CDR3 here is CSAPAGREIDEQYF. The CDR3 DNA reads as TGCAGTGCCCCGGCGGGGCGGGAGATAGACGAGCAGTACTTC.

This clonotype was seen repeatedly, ten times or more. The CDR3, as DNA: TGCAGTGCTAGGACCCCACGGGGGGCGAGAACTGAAGCTTTCTTT. Its protein is CSARTPRGARTEAFF. The chain has TRBV20-1 and TRBJ1-1, with D possibly TRBD1 on 6 matching bases. The CDR3 has 15 amino acids. V was trimmed by 3 bases and J by 5 bases, leaving 19 bases between them. Germline-derived CDR1 and CDR2 are DFQATT and SNEGSKA (reference sequence).

This clonotype was detected a few times. The rearrangement links TRBV13 to TRBJ2-3; TRBD2 matches at 7 bases. Germline loops: CDR1 PRHDT, CDR2 FYEKMQ (reference sequence). The ends lost 0 bases at V and 3 bases at J; junction bases unmatched: 9. The CDR3 is 17 residues long. This chain's CDR3 is CASSLGAAGTITDTQYF. CDR3 DNA: TGTGCCAGCAGCTTAGGGGCCGCCGGGACTATTACAGATACGCAGTATTTT.

This clonotype has ten or more counts. The V call is TRBV27, the J call TRBJ2-3; 7 nucleotides line up with TRBD1. Germline V lookup: CDR1 MNHEY, CDR2 SMNVEV (reference sequence). This CDR3 region has 14 residues. With 5 bases clipped from V and 4 bases from J, the junction kept 6 bases outside the gene matches. The CDR3 bases are TGTGCCAGCAGTCGACAAGGGGGCGCAGATACGCAGTATTTT. Translated: CASSRQGGADTQYF.

This clonotype has at least ten counts. V usage is TRBV7-8 and J usage is TRBJ2-2; D remains unclear. V shed 4 bases and J shed 7 bases, with 10 bases lying between them. The germline V gene has CDR1 SGHVS and CDR2 FQNEAQ. CDR3 length: 13 residues. The CDR3 bases are TGTGCCAGCAGCTACCACGATATCGGGGAGCTGTTTTTT. It translates to CASSYHDIGELFF.

This clonotype was recorded a few times. The chain employs TRBV13 and TRBJ2-2; either TRBD1 or TRBD2 may supply D (5 bases each). CDR1 and CDR2 from the germline V gene are PRHDT and FYEKMQ (reference sequence). V shed 4 bases and J shed 6 bases, with 15 bases lying between them. The CDR3 is 15 residues long. The CDR3 here is CASSYWDPTSGELFF. The CDR3 nucleotides read TGTGCCAGCAGCTACTGGGACCCTACGTCCGGGGAGCTGTTTTTT. Using reference TRBV13 and TRBJ2-2 for the parts outside the CDR3, the full variable domain is AAGVIQSPRHLIKEKRETATLKCYPIPRHDTVYWYQQGPGQDPQFLISFYEKMQSDKGSIPDRFSAQQFSDYHSELNMSSLELGDSALYFCASSYWDPTSGELFFGEGSRLTVL.